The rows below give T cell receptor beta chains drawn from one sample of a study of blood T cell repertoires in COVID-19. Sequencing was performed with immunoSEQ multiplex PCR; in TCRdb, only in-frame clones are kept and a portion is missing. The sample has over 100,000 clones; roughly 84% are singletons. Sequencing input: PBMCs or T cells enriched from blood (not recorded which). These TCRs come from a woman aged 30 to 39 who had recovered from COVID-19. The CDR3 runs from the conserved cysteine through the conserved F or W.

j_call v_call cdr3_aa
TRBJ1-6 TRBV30 CAWSTGTENSPLHF
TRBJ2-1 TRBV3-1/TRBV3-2 CASSQFPTYNEQFF
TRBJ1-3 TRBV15 CATSSTGGYTGNTIYF
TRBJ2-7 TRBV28 CASSLRLAGLTYEQYF
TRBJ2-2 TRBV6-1 CASSEAARKNTGELFF
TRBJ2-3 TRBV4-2 CASSQGQGGPYPTDTQYF
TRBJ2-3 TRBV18 CASSPSRGDTQYF
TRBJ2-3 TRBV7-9 CASSLVGWTSGRAF
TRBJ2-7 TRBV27 CASSLTRGACEQYF
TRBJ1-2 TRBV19 CASSIERAGYTF
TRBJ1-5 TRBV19 CASTQAINQPQHF
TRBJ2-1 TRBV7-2 CASSLGGGSMNEQFF
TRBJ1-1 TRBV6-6 CASSSPKDRRTEAFF
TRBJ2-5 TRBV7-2 CASSVSGRQETQYF
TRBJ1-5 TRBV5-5 CASSRGTANNQPQHF
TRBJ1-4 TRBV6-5 CASSVEQGAVEKLFF
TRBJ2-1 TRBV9 CASSVGSGSVGEQFF
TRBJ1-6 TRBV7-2 CASNRKQGANSPLHF
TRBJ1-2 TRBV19 CASIRTGSFLDGYTF
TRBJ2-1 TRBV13 CASSGTSGRNEQFF
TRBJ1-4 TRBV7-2 CASSWDRGEKLFF
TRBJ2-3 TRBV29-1 CSGKAGLSTDTQYF
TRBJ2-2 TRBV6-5 CASSYSRRTNTGELFF
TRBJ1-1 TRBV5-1 CASSPGQGEAFF
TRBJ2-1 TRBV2 CASLGLAGGNEQFF
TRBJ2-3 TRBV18 CASSPMAFLSTDTQYF
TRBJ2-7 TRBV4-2 CASSQDNRLAGGPGYEQYF
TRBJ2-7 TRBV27 CASSYRGQGAIEQYF
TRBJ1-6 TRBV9 CASSVEQKNSPLHF
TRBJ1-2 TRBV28 CASTETPRERGGRGYTF
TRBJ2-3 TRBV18 CASSRRQGRPSGSSGDTQYF
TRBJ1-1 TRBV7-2 CASSLGPGAKRYEAFF
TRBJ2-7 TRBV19 CASSISLAGRSREQYF
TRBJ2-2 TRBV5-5 CASSLLGQGTGELFF
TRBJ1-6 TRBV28 CASRLGGGRNSPLHF
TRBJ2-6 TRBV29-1 CSVVTGTGKLSGANVLTF
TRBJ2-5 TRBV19 CASSRWGTGDQETQYF
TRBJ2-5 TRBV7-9 CASSLDTWSQETQYF
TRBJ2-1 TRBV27 CASRSAGGPAVNEQFF
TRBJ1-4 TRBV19 CATARGRTTNEKLFF
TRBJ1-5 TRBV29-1 CSVGQRQGQPQHF
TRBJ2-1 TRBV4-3 CASSPWAPSGRVSYNEQFF